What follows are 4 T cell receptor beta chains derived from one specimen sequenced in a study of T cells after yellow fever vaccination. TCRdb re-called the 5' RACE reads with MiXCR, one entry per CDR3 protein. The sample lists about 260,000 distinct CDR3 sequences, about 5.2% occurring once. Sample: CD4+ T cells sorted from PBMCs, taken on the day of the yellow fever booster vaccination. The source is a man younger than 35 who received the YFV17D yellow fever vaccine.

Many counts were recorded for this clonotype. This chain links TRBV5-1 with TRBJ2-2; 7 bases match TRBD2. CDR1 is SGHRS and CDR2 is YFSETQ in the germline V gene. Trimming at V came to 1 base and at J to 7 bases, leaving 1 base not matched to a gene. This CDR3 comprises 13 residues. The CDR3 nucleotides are TGCGCCAGCAGCTTGAGGACTAGCGGGGAGCTGTTTTTT. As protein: CASSLRTSGELFF.

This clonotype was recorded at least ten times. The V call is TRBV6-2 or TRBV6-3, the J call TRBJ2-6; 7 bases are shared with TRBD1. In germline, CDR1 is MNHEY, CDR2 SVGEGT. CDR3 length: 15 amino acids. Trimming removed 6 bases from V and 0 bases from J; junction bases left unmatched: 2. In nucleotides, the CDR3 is TGTGCCAGCAGGGGGACAGTCTCTGGGGCCAACGTCCTGACTTTC. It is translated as CASRGTVSGANVLTF.

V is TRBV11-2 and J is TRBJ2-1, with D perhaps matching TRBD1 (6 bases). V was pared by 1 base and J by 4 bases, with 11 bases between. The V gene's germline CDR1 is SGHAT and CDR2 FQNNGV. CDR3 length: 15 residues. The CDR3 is CASSLVGAAYNEQFF. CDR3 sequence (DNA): TGTGCCAGCAGCTTAGTGGGGGCGGCTTACAATGAGCAGTTCTTC.

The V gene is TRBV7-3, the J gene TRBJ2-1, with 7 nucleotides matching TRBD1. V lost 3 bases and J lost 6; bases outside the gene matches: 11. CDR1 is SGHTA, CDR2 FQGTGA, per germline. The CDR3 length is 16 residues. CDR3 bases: TGTGCCAGCAGCTTGGGGCACGTGGCAGGGGGCAATGAGCAGTTCTTC. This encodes CASSLGHVAGGNEQFF.